These 9 T cell receptor beta chains came from one sample sequenced in a study of blood T cell repertoires in COVID-19. Generated by immunoSEQ multiplex PCR, the TCRdb table keeps only in-frame clones and is missing some. This table has about 260,000 clones, about 89% appearing once. Source material: peripheral blood. The receptors come from a woman aged 40-49 years who had recovered from COVID-19.

V and J are TRBV5-1 and TRBJ2-1, with a weak D call TRBD1 (6 bases). The CDR3 has 15 residues. Germline CDR1 SGHRS, CDR2 YFSETQ. Trimming left V 2 bases short and J 6 bases short, with 15 bases between. The CDR3 bases are TGCGCCAGCAGCTTCAACAGGGACGGAGGCAATGAGCAGTTCTTC. It yields the protein CASSFNRDGGNEQFF.

This chain joins TRBV2 and TRBJ1-2; D is possibly TRBD1 (5 bases). The V end was cut by 6 bases, the J end by 1 base, with 9 bases between. In germline, CDR1 is SNHLY, CDR2 FYNNEI. The CDR3 is made up of 13 amino acids. The DNA of the CDR3 is TGTGCCAGCAGGGGCAGGGTTAACTATGGCTACACCTTC. As protein: CASRGRVNYGYTF.

The chain uses TRBV6-1 and TRBJ2-5; no firm D call. CDR3 length: 14 residues. The germline V gene encodes CDR1 MNHNS and CDR2 SASEGT. The V and J ends lost 5 bases and 1 base respectively, with 11 bases between them. CDR3: CASSSPHIQETQYF. CDR3 nucleotide sequence: TGTGCCAGCAGTTCACCCCACATCCAAGAGACCCAGTACTTC.

Only one count was recorded for this clone. The chain carries TRBV28 and TRBJ2-3; the D is unclear. Per germline, CDR1 MDHEN and CDR2 SYDVKM. V was trimmed by 6 bases and J by 4 bases, leaving 11 bases between them. The CDR3 totals 13 residues. The CDR3 bases are TGTGCCAGCAGCGAGGCGGCCCCAGATACGCAGTATTTT. It is translated as CASSEAAPDTQYF.

V is TRBV5-5 and J is TRBJ1-2; perhaps TRBD1 as D (5 bases). Trimming took 0 bases from V and 4 from J, leaving 13 bases between them. This CDR3 region has 15 residues. CDR1 is SGHKS and CDR2 is YYEKEE in the germline V gene (reference sequence). Here the CDR3 DNA reads TGTGCCAGCAGCTTGGCCCGGGACTTCTCCTATGGCTACACCTTC. Protein sequence: CASSLARDFSYGYTF.

The chain recombines TRBV13 with TRBJ2-7, with 8 bases matching TRBD1. Germline V CDR1 and CDR2: PRHDT, FYEKMQ (reference sequence). With V trimmed by 5 bases and J by 3 bases, 9 bases remained unmatched. CDR3 length: 15 amino acids. The CDR3 here is CASSERTGHLYEQYF. CDR3 sequence (DNA): TGTGCCAGCAGCGAACGGACAGGGCATCTCTACGAGCAGTACTTC.

This chain uses TRBV11-1 with TRBJ2-3; 7 bases line up with TRBD1. V shed 3 bases, J shed 7 bases, and the junction held 7 bases outside the gene matches. Germline V gene sequence: CDR1 SGHAT, CDR2 FQDESV (reference sequence). This CDR3 spans 14 amino acids. The CDR3 DNA reads as TGTGCCAGCAGCTTGACAGGGCCGGAGCATACGCAGTATTTT. Amino acid sequence: CASSLTGPEHTQYF.

V gene TRBV27 combines with J gene TRBJ1-4; tentative D call: TRBD1 (6 bases). This CDR3 region has 17 residues. V lost 4 bases and J 4 bases, leaving 19 bases between the germline ends. The V gene's germline CDR1 is MNHEY and CDR2 SMNVEV (reference sequence). The CDR3 DNA reads TGTGCCAGCAGTTGGGGGCCTCCAGGGGCGTATAATGAAAAACTGTTTTTT. Its translation is CASSWGPPGAYNEKLFF.

The chain links TRBV21-1 to TRBJ1-2; the table's D call TRBD1 went unverified against the DNA. TRBV21-1 is annotated as a pseudogene. The CDR3 length is 17 residues. This CDR3 is CASSNLIPGTGVYGYTF. The CDR3 DNA reads as TGTGCCAGCAGCAACCTTATTCCCGGGACAGGGGTCTATGGCTACACCTTC.